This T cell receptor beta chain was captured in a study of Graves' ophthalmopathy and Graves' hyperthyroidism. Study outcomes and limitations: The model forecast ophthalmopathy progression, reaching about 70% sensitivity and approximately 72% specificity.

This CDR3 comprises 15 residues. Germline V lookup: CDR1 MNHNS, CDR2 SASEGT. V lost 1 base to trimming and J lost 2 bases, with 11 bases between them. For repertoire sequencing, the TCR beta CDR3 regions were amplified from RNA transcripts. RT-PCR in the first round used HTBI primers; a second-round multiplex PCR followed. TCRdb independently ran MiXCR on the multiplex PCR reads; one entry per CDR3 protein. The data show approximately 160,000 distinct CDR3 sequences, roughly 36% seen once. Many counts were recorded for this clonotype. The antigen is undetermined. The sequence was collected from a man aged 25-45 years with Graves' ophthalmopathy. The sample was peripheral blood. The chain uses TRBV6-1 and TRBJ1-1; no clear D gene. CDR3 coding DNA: TGTGCCAGCAGTGAAGAACCTTTAGACAACACTGAAGCTTTCTTT. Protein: CASSEEPLDNTEAFF.